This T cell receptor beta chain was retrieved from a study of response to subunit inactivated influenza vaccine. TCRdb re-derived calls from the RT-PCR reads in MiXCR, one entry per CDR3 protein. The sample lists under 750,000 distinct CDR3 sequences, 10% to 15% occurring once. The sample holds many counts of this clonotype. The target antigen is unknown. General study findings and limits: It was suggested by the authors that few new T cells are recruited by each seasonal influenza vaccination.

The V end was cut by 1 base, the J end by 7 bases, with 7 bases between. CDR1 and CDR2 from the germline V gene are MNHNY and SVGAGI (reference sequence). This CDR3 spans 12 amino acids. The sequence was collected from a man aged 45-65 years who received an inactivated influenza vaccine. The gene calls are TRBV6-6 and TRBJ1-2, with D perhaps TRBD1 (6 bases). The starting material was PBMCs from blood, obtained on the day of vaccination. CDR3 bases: TGTGCCAGCAGTTACTTCAGGGGTGGCTACACCTTC. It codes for CASSYFRGGYTF.